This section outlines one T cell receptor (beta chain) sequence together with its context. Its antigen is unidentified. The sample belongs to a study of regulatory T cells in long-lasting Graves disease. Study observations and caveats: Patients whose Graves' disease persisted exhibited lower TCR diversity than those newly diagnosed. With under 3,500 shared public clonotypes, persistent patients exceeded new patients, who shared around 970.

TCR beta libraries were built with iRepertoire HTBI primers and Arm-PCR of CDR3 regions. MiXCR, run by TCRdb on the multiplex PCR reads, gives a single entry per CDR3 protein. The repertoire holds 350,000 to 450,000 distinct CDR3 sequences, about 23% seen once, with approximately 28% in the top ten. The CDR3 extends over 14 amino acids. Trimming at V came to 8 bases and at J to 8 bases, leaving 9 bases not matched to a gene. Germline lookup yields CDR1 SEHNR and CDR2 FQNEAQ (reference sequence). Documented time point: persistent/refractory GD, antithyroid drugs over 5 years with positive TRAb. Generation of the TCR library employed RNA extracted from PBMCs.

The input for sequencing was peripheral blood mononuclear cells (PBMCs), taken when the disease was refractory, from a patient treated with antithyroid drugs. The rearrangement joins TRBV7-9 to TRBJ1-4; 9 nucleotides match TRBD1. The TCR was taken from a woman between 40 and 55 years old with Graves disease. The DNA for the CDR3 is TGTGCCAGCGGCCGTAGGACAGGGGAGGAAAAACTGTTTTTT. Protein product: CASGRRTGEEKLFF.